This record concerns one T cell receptor beta chain sequence. Its specificity is unknown. These data come from a study of shared clonotypes between healthy human individuals. Findings and caveats of the study: Non-shared clonotypes had lower generation probabilities than those shared by all four donors.

CDR1 is SGDLS and CDR2 is YYNGEE in the germline V gene. CDR3 size: 13 residues. With 3 bases removed from V and 1 base from J, the gap between germline ends came to 8 bases. Clones were read by immunoSEQ multiplex PCR, and TCRdb kept only the in-frame ones, dropping some. The sample holds under 1,100,000 clones, around 78% seen once. Input material: memory CD4+ T cells from PBMCs. Subset: CD45RA-negative fraction. The clonotype comes from a man aged 18 to 29 in good health. Some clones in this sample may be carry-over from other donors' samples. The rearrangement joins TRBV9 to TRBJ2-7; D not certain. CDR3 amino acids: CASSGSASYEQYF. CDR3 DNA sequence: TGTGCCAGCAGCGGGAGCGCATCCTACGAGCAGTACTTC. The full variable domain, its missing parts supplied by reference TRBV9 and TRBJ2-7, is DSGVTQTPKHLITATGQRVTLRCSPRSGDLSVYWYQQSLDQGLQFLIQYYNGEERAKGNILERFSAQQFPDLHSELNLSSLELGDSALYFCASSGSASYEQYFGPGTRLTVT.